These T cell receptor beta chains were read from a single sample in a study of technical replicates of blood from a few donors. The assay was immunoSEQ multiplex PCR, and TCRdb's table has in-frame clones only and misses some. The sample has 55,000 to 70,000 clones, about nine tenths seen once. Sequencing was done on a sample of PBMCs. The receptors shown here come from a human donor in good health. Some clones in this sample may be carry-over from other donors' samples. CDR3s include the opening cysteine and the closing phenylalanine or tryptophan.

v_call	j_call	cdr3_aa
TRBV7-9	TRBJ1-3	CASSLAGTNGNTIYF
TRBV5-6	TRBJ2-3	CASSLEGAISTDTQYF
TRBV7-6	TRBJ1-3	CASSQVTGNTIYF
TRBV10-3	TRBJ1-1	CAISEDRALNTEAFF
TRBV9	TRBJ1-5	CASSVDRGQPQHF
TRBV7-8	TRBJ2-5	CASSSATSGVMETQYF
TRBV7-2	TRBJ1-2	CASSLASGQGIFGYTF
TRBV5-4	TRBJ1-1	CASSERTGGLAEAFF
TRBV9	TRBJ1-1	CASSAGGWTEAFF
TRBV7-2	TRBJ1-5	CASSLGLPSNQPQHF
TRBV4-3	TRBJ2-7	CASSQGRGTSDYEQYF
TRBV9	TRBJ2-3	CASNMKRGSAGGTDTQYF